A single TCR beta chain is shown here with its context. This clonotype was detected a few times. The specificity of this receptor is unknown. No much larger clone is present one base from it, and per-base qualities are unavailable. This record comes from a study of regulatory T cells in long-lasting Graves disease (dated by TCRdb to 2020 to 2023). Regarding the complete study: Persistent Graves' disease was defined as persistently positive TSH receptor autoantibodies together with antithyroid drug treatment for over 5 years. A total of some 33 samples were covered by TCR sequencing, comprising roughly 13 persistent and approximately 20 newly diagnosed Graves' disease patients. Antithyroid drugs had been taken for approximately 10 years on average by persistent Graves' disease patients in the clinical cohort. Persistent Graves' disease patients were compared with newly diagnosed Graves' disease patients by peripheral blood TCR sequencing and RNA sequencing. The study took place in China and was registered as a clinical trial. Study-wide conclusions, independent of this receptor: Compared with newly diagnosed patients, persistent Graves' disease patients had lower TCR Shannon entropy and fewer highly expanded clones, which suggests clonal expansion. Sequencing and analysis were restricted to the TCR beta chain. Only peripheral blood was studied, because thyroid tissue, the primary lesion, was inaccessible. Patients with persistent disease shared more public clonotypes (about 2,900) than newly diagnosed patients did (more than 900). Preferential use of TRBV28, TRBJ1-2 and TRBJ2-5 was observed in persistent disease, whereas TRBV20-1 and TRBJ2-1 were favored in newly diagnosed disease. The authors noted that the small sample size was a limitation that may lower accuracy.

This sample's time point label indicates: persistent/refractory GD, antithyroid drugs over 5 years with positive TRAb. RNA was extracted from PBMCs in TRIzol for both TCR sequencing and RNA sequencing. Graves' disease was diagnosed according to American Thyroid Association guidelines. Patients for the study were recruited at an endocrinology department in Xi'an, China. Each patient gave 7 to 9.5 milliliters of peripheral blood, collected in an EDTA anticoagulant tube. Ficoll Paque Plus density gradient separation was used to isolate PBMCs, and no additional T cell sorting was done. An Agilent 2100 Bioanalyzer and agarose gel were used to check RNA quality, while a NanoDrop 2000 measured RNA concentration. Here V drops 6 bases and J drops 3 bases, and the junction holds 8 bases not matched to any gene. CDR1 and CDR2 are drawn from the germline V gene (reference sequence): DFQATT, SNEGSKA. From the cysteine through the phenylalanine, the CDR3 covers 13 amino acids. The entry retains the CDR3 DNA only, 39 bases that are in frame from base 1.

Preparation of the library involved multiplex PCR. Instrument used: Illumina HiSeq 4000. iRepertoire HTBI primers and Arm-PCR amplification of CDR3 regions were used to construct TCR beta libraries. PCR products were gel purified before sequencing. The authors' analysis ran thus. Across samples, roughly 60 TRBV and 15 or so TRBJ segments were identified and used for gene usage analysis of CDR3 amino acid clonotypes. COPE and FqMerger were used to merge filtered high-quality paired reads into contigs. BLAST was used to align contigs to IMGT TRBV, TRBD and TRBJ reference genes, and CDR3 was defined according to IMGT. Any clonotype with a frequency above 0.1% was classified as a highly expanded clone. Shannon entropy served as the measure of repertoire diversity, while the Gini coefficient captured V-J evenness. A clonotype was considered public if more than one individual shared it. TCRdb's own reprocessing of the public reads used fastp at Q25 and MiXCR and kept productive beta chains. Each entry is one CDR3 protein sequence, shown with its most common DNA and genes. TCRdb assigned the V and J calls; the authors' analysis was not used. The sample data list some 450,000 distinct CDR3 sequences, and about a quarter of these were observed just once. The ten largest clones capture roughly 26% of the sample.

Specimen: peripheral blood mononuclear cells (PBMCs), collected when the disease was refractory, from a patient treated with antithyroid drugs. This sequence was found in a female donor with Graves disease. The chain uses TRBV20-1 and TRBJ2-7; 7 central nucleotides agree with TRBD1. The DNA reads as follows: TGCAGTGCCTGGCGATCAGGGGGCTACGAGCAGTACTTC. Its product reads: CSAWRSGGYEQYF.